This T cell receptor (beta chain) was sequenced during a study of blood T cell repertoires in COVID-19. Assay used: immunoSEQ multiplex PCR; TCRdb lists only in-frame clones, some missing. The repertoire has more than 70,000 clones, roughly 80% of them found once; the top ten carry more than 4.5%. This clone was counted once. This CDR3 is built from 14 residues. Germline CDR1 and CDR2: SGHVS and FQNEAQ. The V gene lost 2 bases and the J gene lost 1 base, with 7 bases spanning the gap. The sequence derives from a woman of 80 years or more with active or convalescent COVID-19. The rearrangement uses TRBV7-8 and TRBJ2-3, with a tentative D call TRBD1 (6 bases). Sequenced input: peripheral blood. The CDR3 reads CASSLNRGTDTQYF. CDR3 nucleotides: TGTGCCAGCAGCTTAAACAGGGGCACAGATACGCAGTATTTT.